What follows are 21 T cell receptor beta chains derived from one specimen sequenced in a study of blood T cell repertoires in COVID-19. TCRdb's table, derived via immunoSEQ multiplex PCR, lists solely in-frame clones and lacks some. Altogether 350,000 to 550,000 clones are present, 80% to 90% being singletons, with the ten largest covering 1.1%. The sample was PBMCs or T cells enriched from blood (not recorded which). The receptors were sampled from a man aged 25 to 40 who had recovered from COVID-19.

This clone showed up just once. This chain links TRBV28 with TRBJ2-7, with 8 bases matching TRBD2. CDR1 and CDR2 (germline): MDHEN, SYDVKM. J gave up 3 bases and V 6 bases, and 7 bases lay outside the gene matches. The CDR3 runs 14 residues. The CDR3 sequence is CASSETSANYEQYF. CDR3 nucleotide sequence: TGTGCCAGCAGCGAGACTAGCGCAAACTACGAGCAGTACTTC.

This clone was counted a single time. This rearrangement joins TRBV6-5 to TRBJ1-1; tentative D call: TRBD1 (6 bases). V lost 8 bases and J lost 6, with 22 bases in between. This CDR3 is built from 15 residues. Germline lookup yields CDR1 MNHEY and CDR2 SVGAGI. CDR3: CASRGTGRSSSEAFF. The CDR3, as DNA: TGTGCCAGCCGAGGAACAGGGCGATCTAGCTCTGAAGCTTTCTTT.

This clone was seen a handful of times. This chain links TRBV9 with TRBJ1-5; maybe TRBD1 (5 bases). There are 15 residues in the CDR3. The V and J ends lost 4 bases and 6 bases respectively, with 17 bases between them. Germline lookup yields CDR1 SGDLS and CDR2 YYNGEE. The CDR3 DNA sequence: TGTGCCAGCAGCCCACAACCCGGGACTTCTCAGCCCCAGCATTTT. Translated: CASSPQPGTSQPQHF.

The chain joins TRBV28 to TRBJ1-1; tentatively, D is TRBD1 (6 bases). CDR3 length: 13 amino acids. V gave up 5 bases and J gave up 6 bases, with 13 bases separating them. Germline lookup yields CDR1 MDHEN and CDR2 SYDVKM. The CDR3 reads CASSIHRVSEAFF. CDR3 sequence (DNA): TGTGCCAGCAGTATCCACAGGGTCTCTGAAGCTTTCTTT.

The CDR3 protein is CASSLDLTAQETQYF. DNA of the CDR3: TGCGCCAGCAGCTTGGACCTTACAGCTCAAGAGACCCAGTACTTC. The chain combines TRBV5-1 with TRBJ2-5; D gene unclear. The germline gives CDR1 SGHRS, CDR2 YFSETQ. V lost 0 bases to trimming and J lost 2 bases, with 11 bases between them. The CDR3 is 15 residues long.

The chain carries TRBV7-9 and TRBJ1-2; no reliable D call. The V gene's germline CDR1 is SEHNR and CDR2 FQNEAQ (reference sequence). The CDR3 is made up of 12 amino acids. V was cut by 11 bases and J by 8 bases, with 18 bases left in between. The CDR3 spells CAGRGPSRGYTF. DNA for the CDR3: TGTGCCGGAAGAGGCCCCTCGAGGGGCTACACCTTC.

The rearrangement uses TRBV5-1 and TRBJ2-7, with D unresolved. The germline CDR1 and CDR2 sequences are SGHRS and YFSETQ. This CDR3 has 13 amino acids. Trimming pared 4 bases from V and 4 bases from J, leaving 12 bases between. The DNA for the CDR3 is TGCGCCAGCAGCCCGGAGAGGATGTACGAGCAGTACTTC. Amino acids: CASSPERMYEQYF.

This chain connects TRBV14 to TRBJ1-4; D may be TRBD1 (6 bases). This CDR3 spans 16 amino acids. V lost 4 bases and J 6 bases, leaving 18 bases between the germline ends. Germline CDR1 reads SGHDN; CDR2 reads FVKESK. CDR3 nucleotide sequence: TGTGCCAGCAGCCGAAATACAGGGAGGGCATATGAAAAACTGTTTTTT. The encoded protein is CASSRNTGRAYEKLFF.

The V call is TRBV3-1 (or the pseudogene TRBV3-2), the J call TRBJ2-1, with a tentative D call TRBD1 (6 bases). Trimming took 3 bases from V and 13 from J, leaving 16 bases between them. CDR1 is LGHDT, CDR2 YNNKEL, per germline (reference sequence). CDR3 length equals 13 residues. The CDR3 here is CASSHPDRDNQFF. DNA for the CDR3: TGTGCCAGCAGCCACCCAGACCGGGACAATCAGTTCTTC.

The rearrangement links TRBV27 to TRBJ2-1, with TRBD1 identical over 7 bases. CDR1 and CDR2 from the germline V gene are MNHEY and SMNVEV (reference sequence). V trimming: 6 bases; J trimming: 0 bases; junction bases outside the gene matches: 11. CDR3 length: 17 residues. The CDR3 is CASRVRQGKSSYNEQFF. The CDR3 coding sequence is TGTGCCAGCAGAGTCCGACAGGGCAAGAGCTCCTACAATGAGCAGTTCTTC.

In this sample, this clone turned up a few times. The chain links TRBV12-5 to TRBJ2-7; D is ambiguous. V was cut by 3 bases and J by 0 bases, with 9 bases left in between. This CDR3 has 14 amino acids. The germline V gene encodes CDR1 LGHNT and CDR2 FRNRAP. CDR3 amino acids: CASGLEALSYEQYF. DNA for the CDR3: TGTGCTAGTGGTTTAGAAGCGCTCTCCTACGAGCAGTACTTC.

Only one count was recorded for this clone. The chain joins TRBV2 to TRBJ2-7, with unresolved D. The CDR3 runs 13 residues. Germline V CDR1 and CDR2: SNHLY, FYNNEI. Trimming removed 8 bases at V and 0 bases at J, with 11 bases between. The CDR3 nucleotides read TGTGCCAGCGGAAGAGGCCTCTCCTACGAGCAGTACTTC. Amino acids: CASGRGLSYEQYF.

The rearrangement uses TRBV5-1 and TRBJ2-7; D may be TRBD2 (6 bases). Deletions cut 4 bases from V and 4 bases from J, with 15 bases between. CDR1 is SGHRS, CDR2 YFSETQ, per germline. The CDR3 is 14 amino acids. CDR3 nucleotide sequence: TGCGCCAGCAGCGCGGAGGGACCAGTTTACGAGCAGTACTTC. Residues: CASSAEGPVYEQYF. Together with reference TRBV5-1 and TRBJ2-7, the CDR3 gives the full variable domain: KAGVTQTPRYLIKTRGQQVTLSCSPISGHRSVSWYQQTPGQGLQFLFEYFSETQRNKGNFPGRFSGRQFSNSRSEMNVSTLELGDSALYLCASSAEGPVYEQYFGPGTRLTVT.

This clone was recorded only once. V gene TRBV3-1 (or the pseudogene TRBV3-2) combines with J gene TRBJ1-2, with 9 bases matching TRBD1. Germline CDR1 LGHDT, CDR2 YNNKEL (reference sequence). CDR3 length: 12 residues. The ends lost 7 bases at V and 8 bases at J; junction bases unmatched: 5. CDR3 protein: CASTRTGVGYTF. For the CDR3, the DNA is TGTGCCAGCACCCGGACAGGGGTGGGCTACACCTTC.

The CDR3 is CASSLATSWEQFF. The CDR3 coding sequence is TGTGCCAGCAGCTTGGCGACTAGCTGGGAGCAGTTCTTC. The chain couples TRBV5-4 to TRBJ2-1; 7 bases fit TRBD2. The CDR3 length is 13 residues. Germline CDR1 and CDR2: SGHNT and YYREEE (reference sequence). The V gene end was trimmed by 0 bases and the J gene end by 10 bases; junction bases not matched to a gene: 4.

DNA for the CDR3: TGTGCCAGCAGCAAAACAGCGGGAGGCTACGAGCAGTACTTC. Protein product: CASSKTAGGYEQYF. This chain connects TRBV6-2 or TRBV6-3 to TRBJ2-7; 9 nucleotides line up with TRBD2. The CDR3 has 14 residues. J was trimmed by 3 bases and V by 6 bases; bases with no gene match: 6. Germline V gene sequence: CDR1 MNHEY, CDR2 SVGEGT.

The chain is built from TRBV28 and TRBJ2-5; D ambiguous. This CDR3 contains 11 residues. Trimming cost V 5 bases and J 5 bases, with 6 bases left between them. Germline assignment: CDR1 MDHEN and CDR2 SYDVKM. The CDR3 loop reads CASSLQETQYF. CDR3 sequence (DNA): TGTGCCAGCAGTCTACAGGAGACCCAGTACTTC.

The rearrangement uses TRBV10-2 and TRBJ1-2; a weak D match, TRBD1 (5 bases). V gave up 8 bases and J gave up 8 bases, with 15 bases separating them. Looked up from germline, CDR1 is WSHSY and CDR2 is SAAADI. The CDR3 has 12 residues. For the CDR3, the DNA is TGCGCCAGCGGAGGGGAGGCGTACGGCTACACCTTC. This codes for CASGGEAYGYTF.

The gene calls are TRBV4-1 and TRBJ2-5, with 7 bases identical to TRBD1. The CDR3 length is 17 residues. Germline V gene lookup returns CDR1 MGHRA and CDR2 YSYEKL. The junction had 12 bases not matched to a gene; V was cut back by 0 bases and J by 5 bases. The CDR3 DNA follows: TGCGCCAGCAGCCAAGATTGGGGCAGGGGGTTTGCCGAGACCCAGTACTTC. This codes for CASSQDWGRGFAETQYF.

This sequence joins TRBV3-1 (or the pseudogene TRBV3-2) and TRBJ1-2; no firm D call. CDR1 and CDR2 from the germline V gene are LGHDT and YNNKEL (reference sequence). The CDR3 is 15 residues long. V was shortened by 6 bases and J by 1 base, with 15 bases between the two germline ends. The CDR3 here is CASSGRETYNYGYTF. The CDR3 coding sequence is TGTGCCAGCAGTGGGCGGGAAACATATAACTATGGCTACACCTTC.

The gene calls are TRBV28 and TRBJ2-1, with a tentative D call TRBD2 (5 bases). The germline CDR1 and CDR2 sequences are MDHEN and SYDVKM. The CDR3 is made up of 16 amino acids. Trimming shortened V by 7 bases and J by 0 bases, and 16 bases separated the two germline ends. As DNA, the CDR3 is TGTGCCAGCAAGACTATGGGAGAGAGCTCCTACAATGAGCAGTTCTTC. Translation gives CASKTMGESSYNEQFF. Looking up the rest from reference TRBV28 and TRBJ2-1 gives the full variable domain: DVKVTQSSRYLVKRTGEKVFLECVQDMDHENMFWYRQDPGLGLRLIYFSYDVKMKEKGDIPEGYSVSREKKERFSLILESASTNQTSMYLCASKTMGESSYNEQFFGPGTRLTVL.